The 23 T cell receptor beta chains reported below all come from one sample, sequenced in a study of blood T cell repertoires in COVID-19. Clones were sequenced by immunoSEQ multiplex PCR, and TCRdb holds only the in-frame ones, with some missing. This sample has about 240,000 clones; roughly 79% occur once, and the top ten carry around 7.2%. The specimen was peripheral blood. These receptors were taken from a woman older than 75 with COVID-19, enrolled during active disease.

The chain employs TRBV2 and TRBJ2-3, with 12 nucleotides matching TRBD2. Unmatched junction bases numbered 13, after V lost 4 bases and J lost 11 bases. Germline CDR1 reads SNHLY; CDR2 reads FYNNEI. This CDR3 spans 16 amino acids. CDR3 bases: TGTGCCAGCAGTGGGGTGGCTAGCGGGAGGGCCGCCGGGCAGTATTTT. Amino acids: CASSGVASGRAAGQYF. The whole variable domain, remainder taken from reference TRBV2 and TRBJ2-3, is EPEVTQTPSHQVTQMGQEVILRCVPISNHLYFYWYRQILGQKVEFLVSFYNNEISEKSEIFDDQFSVERPDGSNFTLKIRSTKLEDSAMYFCASSGVASGRAAGQYFGPGTRLTVL.

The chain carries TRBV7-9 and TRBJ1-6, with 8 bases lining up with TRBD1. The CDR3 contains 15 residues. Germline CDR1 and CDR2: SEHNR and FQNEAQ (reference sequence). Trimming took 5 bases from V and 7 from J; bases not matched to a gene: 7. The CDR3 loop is CASSPSGGENSPLHF. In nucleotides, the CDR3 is TGTGCCAGCAGCCCCTCAGGGGGCGAAAATTCACCCCTCCACTTT.

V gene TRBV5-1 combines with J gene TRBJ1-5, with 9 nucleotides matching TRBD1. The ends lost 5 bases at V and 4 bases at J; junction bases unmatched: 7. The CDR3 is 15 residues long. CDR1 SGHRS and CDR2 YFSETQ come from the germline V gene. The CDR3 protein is CASSPGTGLNQPQHF. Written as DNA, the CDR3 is TGCGCCAGCAGTCCGGGGACAGGGCTTAATCAGCCCCAGCATTTT. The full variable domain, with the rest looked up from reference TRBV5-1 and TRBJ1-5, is KAGVTQTPRYLIKTRGQQVTLSCSPISGHRSVSWYQQTPGQGLQFLFEYFSETQRNKGNFPGRFSGRQFSNSRSEMNVSTLELGDSALYLCASSPGTGLNQPQHFGDGTRLSIL.

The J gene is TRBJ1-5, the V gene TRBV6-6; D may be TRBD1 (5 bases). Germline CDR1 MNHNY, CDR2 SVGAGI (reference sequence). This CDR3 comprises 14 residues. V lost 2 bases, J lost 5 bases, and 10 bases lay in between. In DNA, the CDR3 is TGTGCCAGCAGTTACCTGACAGATGATCAGCCCCAGCATTTT. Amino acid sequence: CASSYLTDDQPQHF.

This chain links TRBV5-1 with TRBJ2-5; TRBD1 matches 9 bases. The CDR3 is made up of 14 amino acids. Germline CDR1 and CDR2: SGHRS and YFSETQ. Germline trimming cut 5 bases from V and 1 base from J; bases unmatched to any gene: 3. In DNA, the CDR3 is TGCGCCAGCAGTCGGACAGGGGCCCAAGAGACCCAGTACTTC. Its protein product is CASSRTGAQETQYF.

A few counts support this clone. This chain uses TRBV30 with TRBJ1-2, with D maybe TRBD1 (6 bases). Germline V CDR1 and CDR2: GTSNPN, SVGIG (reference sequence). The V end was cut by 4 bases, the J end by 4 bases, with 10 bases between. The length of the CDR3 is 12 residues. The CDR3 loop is CAWTGVFYGYTF. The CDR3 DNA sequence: TGTGCCTGGACAGGGGTATTCTATGGCTACACCTTC.

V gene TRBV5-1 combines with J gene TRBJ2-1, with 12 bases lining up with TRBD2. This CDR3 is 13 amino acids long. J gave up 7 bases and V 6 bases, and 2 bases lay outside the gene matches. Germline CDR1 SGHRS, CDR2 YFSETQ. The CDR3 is CASTGTSGNEQFF. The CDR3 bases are TGCGCCAGCACCGGGACTAGCGGGAATGAGCAGTTCTTC.

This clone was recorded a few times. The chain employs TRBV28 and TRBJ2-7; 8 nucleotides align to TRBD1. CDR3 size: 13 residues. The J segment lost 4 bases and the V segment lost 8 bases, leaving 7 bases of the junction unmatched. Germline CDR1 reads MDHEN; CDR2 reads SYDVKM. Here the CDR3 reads CASEGQGEYEQYF. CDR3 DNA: TGTGCCAGCGAAGGACAGGGAGAATACGAGCAGTACTTC.

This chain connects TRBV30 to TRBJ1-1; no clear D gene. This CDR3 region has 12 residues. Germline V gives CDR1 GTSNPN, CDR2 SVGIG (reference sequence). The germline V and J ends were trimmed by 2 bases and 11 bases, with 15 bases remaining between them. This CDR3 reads CAWSRTRRGAFF. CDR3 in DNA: TGTGCCTGGAGTCGGACGCGCAGAGGGGCTTTCTTT.

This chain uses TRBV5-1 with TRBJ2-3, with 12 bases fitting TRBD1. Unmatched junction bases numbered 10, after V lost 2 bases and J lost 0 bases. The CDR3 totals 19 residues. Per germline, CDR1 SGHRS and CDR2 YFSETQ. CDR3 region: CASSFGTGGGGKSTDTQYF. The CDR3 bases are TGCGCCAGCAGCTTCGGGACAGGGGGCGGAGGCAAGAGCACAGATACGCAGTATTTT.

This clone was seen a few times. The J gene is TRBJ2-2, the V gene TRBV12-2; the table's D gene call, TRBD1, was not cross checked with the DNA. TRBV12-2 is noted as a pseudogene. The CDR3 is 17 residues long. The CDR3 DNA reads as TGTGCAAGTCGCTTAGCAGGGGGACAGACGAACACCGGGGAGCTGTTTTTT. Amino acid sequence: CASRLAGGQTNTGELFF.

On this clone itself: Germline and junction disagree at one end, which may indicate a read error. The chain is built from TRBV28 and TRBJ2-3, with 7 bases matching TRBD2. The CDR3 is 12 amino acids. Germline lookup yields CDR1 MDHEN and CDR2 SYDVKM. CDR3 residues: CASSLTGGKAGF. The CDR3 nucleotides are TGTGCCAGCAGTTTAACGGGGGGTAAAGCAGGTTTT.

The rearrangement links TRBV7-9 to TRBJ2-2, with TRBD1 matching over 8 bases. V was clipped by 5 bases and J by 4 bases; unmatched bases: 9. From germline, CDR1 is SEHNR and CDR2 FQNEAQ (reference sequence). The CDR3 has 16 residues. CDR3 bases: TGTGCCAGCAGCGCCCGGACAGGGTTGGGCACCGGGGAGCTGTTTTTT. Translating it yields CASSARTGLGTGELFF.

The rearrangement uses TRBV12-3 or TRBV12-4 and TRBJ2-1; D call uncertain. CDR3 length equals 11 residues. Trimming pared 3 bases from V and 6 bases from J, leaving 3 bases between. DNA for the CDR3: TGTGCCAGCAGTTTCTTCAATGAGCAGTTCTTC. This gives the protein CASSFFNEQFF.

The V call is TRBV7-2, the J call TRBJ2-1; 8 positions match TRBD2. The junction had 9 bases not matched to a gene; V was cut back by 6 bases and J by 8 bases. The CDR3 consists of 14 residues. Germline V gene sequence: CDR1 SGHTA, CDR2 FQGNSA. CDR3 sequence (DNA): TGTGCCAGCAGTGTCGGGAGGGGAGGCGATGAGCAGTTCTTC. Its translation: CASSVGRGGDEQFF. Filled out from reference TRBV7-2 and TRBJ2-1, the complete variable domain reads GAGVSQSPSNKVTEKGKDVELRCDPISGHTALYWYRQSLGQGLEFLIYFQGNSAPDKSGLPSDRFSAERTGGSVSTLTIQRTQQEDSAVYLCASSVGRGGDEQFFGPGTRLTVL.

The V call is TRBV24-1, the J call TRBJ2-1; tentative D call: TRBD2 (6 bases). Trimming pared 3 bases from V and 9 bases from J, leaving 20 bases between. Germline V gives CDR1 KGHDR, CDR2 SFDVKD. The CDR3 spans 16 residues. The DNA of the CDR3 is TGTGCCACCAGTGATCCGAGCGGGCCCCTGACGGGTGAGCAGTTCTTC. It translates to CATSDPSGPLTGEQFF.

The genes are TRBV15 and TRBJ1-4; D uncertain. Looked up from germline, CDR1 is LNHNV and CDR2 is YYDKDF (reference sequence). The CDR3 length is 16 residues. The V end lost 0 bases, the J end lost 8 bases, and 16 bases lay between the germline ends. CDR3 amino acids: CATSRDLGSSREKLFF. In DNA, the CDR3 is TGTGCCACCAGCAGAGATCTGGGGAGTAGTCGAGAAAAACTGTTTTTT. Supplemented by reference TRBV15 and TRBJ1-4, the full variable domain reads DAMVIQNPRYQVTQFGKPVTLSCSQTLNHNVMYWYQQKSSQAPKLLFHYYDKDFNNEADTPDNFQSRRPNTSFCFLDIRSPGLGDTAMYLCATSRDLGSSREKLFFGSGTQLSVL.

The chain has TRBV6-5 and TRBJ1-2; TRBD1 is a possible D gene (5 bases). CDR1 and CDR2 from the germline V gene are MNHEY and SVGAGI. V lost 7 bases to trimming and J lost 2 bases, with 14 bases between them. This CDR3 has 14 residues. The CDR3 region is CASKGASRNYGYTF. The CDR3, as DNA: TGTGCCAGCAAAGGGGCCAGTCGAAACTATGGCTACACCTTC.

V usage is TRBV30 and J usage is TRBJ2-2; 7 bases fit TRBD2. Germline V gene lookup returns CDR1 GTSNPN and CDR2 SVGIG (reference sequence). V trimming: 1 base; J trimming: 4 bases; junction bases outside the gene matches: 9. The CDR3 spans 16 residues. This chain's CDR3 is CAWSGQRLAGTGELFF. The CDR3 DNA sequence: TGTGCCTGGAGTGGACAGAGACTAGCCGGCACCGGGGAGCTGTTTTTT.

CDR3 region: CASSFQGWMNTEAFF. The CDR3 DNA reads TGCGCCAGCAGCTTTCAGGGGTGGATGAACACTGAAGCTTTCTTT. The chain uses TRBV5-1 and TRBJ1-1, with D tentatively TRBD1 (6 bases). Looked up from germline, CDR1 is SGHRS and CDR2 is YFSETQ. The V end lost 2 bases, the J end lost 0 bases, and 11 bases lay between the germline ends. This CDR3 has 15 residues. Full variable domain (rest looked up from reference TRBV5-1 and TRBJ1-1): KAGVTQTPRYLIKTRGQQVTLSCSPISGHRSVSWYQQTPGQGLQFLFEYFSETQRNKGNFPGRFSGRQFSNSRSEMNVSTLELGDSALYLCASSFQGWMNTEAFFGQGTRLTVV.

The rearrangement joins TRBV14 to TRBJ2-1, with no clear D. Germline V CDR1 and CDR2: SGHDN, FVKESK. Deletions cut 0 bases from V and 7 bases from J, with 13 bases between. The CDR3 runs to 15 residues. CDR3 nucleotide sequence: TGTGCCAGCAGCCAAGACAGGTCTTGGATGAATGAGCAGTTCTTC. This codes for CASSQDRSWMNEQFF.

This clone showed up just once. CDR3 residues: CASSSSSYEQYF. The CDR3 region has the DNA TGTGCCAGCAGCTCTAGCTCCTACGAGCAGTACTTC. The V and J genes are TRBV7-2 and TRBJ2-7; D is undetermined. The V gene lost 4 bases and the J gene lost 0 bases, with 4 bases spanning the gap. Looked up from germline, CDR1 is SGHTA and CDR2 is FQGNSA. The CDR3 loop spans 12 amino acids.

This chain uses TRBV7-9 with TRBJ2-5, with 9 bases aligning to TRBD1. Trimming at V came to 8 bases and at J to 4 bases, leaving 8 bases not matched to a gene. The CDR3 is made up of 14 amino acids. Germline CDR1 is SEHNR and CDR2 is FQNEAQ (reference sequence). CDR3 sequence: CASRSQGAGETQYF. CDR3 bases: TGTGCCAGCCGGTCACAGGGGGCGGGAGAGACCCAGTACTTC.